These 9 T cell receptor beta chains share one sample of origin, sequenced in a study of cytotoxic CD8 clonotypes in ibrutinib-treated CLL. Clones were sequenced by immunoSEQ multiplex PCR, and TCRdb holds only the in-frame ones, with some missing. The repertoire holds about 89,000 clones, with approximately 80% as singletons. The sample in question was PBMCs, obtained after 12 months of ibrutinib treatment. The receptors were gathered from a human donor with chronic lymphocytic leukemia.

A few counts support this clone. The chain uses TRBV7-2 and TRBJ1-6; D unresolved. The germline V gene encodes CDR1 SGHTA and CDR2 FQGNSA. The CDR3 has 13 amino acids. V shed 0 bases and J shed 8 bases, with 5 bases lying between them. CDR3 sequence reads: CASSLAGDSPLHF. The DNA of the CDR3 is TGTGCCAGCAGCTTAGCCGGAGATTCACCCCTCCACTTT.

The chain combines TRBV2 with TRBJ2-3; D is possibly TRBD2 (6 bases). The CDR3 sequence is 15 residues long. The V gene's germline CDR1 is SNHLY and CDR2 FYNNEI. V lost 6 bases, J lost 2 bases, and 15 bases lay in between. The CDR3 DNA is TGTGCCAGCAGGGGGACTCGGGGGACCACAGATACGCAGTATTTT. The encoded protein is CASRGTRGTTDTQYF.

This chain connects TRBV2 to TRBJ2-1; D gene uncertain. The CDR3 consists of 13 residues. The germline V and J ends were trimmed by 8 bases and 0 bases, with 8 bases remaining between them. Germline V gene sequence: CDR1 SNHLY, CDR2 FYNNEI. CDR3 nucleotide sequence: TGTGCCAGCGGGCAGGTCTCCTACAATGAGCAGTTCTTC. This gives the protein CASGQVSYNEQFF.

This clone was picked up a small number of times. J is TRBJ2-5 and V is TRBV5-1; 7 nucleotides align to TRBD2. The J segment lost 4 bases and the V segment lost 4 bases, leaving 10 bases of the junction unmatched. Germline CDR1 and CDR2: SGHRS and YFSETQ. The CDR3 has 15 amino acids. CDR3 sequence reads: CASSPRGREGETQYF. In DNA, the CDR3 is TGCGCCAGCAGCCCACGGGGCAGGGAGGGAGAGACCCAGTACTTC.

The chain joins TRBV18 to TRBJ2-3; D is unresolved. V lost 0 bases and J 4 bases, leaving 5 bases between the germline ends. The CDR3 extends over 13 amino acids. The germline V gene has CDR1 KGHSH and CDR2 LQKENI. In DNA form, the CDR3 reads TGTGCCAGCTCACCACCGTCTTCAGATACGCAGTATTTT. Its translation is CASSPPSSDTQYF.

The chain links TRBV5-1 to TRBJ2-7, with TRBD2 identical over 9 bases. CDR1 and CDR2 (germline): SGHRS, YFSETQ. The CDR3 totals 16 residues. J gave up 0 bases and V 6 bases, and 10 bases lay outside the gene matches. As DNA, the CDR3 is TGCGCCAGCAAGGAGCGGGGGGCCTCGAGCTCCTACGAGCAGTACTTC. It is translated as CASKERGASSSYEQYF. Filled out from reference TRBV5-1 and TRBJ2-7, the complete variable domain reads KAGVTQTPRYLIKTRGQQVTLSCSPISGHRSVSWYQQTPGQGLQFLFEYFSETQRNKGNFPGRFSGRQFSNSRSEMNVSTLELGDSALYLCASKERGASSSYEQYFGPGTRLTVT.

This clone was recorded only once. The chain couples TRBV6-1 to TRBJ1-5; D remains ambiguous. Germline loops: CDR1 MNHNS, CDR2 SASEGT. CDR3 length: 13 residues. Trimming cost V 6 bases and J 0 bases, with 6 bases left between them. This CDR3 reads CASRAYSNQPQHF. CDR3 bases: TGTGCCAGCAGGGCTTATAGCAATCAGCCCCAGCATTTT.

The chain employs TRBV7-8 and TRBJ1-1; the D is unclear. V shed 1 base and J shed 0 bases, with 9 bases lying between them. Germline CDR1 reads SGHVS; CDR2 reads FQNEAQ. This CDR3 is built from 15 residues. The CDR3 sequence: CASSLDSVMNTEAFF. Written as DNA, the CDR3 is TGTGCCAGCAGCTTAGACTCAGTCATGAACACTGAAGCTTTCTTT. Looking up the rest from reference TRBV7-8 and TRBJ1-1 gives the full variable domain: GAGVSQSPRYKVAKRGQDVALRCDPISGHVSLFWYQQALGQGPEFLTYFQNEAQLDKSGLPSDRFFAERPEGSVSTLKIQRTQQEDSAVYLCASSLDSVMNTEAFFGQGTRLTVV.

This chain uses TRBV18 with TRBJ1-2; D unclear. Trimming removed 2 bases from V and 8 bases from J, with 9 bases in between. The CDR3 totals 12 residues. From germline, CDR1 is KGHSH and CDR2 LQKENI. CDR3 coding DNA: TGTGCCAGCTCACCAGAGGCAGAAGGCTACACCTTC. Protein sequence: CASSPEAEGYTF.